The 30 T cell receptor beta chains in this list originate from one sample, sequenced in a study of blood T cells in healthy people across ages. Sample-barcoded 5' priming and a J-beta primer mix drove a second PCR of about 6 to 11 cycles. Via MiXCR, TCRdb re-called the 5' RACE reads, giving one row per CDR3 protein. This sample has roughly 700,000 distinct CDR3 sequences, with about 52% found just once. Specimen: blood. The source is a woman aged 55-70 years in good health.

V gene TRBV15 combines with J gene TRBJ2-3; D gene ambiguous. This CDR3 is 18 amino acids long. Germline V lookup: CDR1 LNHNV, CDR2 YYDKDF (reference sequence). V lost 0 bases to trimming and J lost 0 bases, with 16 bases between them. The DNA of the CDR3 is TGTGCCACCAGCAGAGATCGCCCGGCAGCGACTAGCACAGATACGCAGTATTTT. It codes for CATSRDRPAATSTDTQYF. Filled out from reference TRBV15 and TRBJ2-3, the complete variable domain reads DAMVIQNPRYQVTQFGKPVTLSCSQTLNHNVMYWYQQKSSQAPKLLFHYYDKDFNNEADTPDNFQSRRPNTSFCFLDIRSPGLGDTAMYLCATSRDRPAATSTDTQYFGPGTRLTVL.

This clonotype was seen only a few times. This chain joins TRBV12-3 or TRBV12-4 and TRBJ2-5; 10 nucleotides match TRBD1. CDR3 length equals 15 residues. V lost 6 bases, J lost 1 base, and 5 bases stayed unmatched. In DNA form, the CDR3 reads TGTGCCAGCAGACCCGGACAGGGGGTCCAAGAGACCCAGTACTTC. Its protein is CASRPGQGVQETQYF.

This clonotype was found many times. This chain uses TRBV10-3 with TRBJ1-4, with D perhaps TRBD1 (5 bases). The CDR3 is 15 residues long. Trimming left V 2 bases short and J 5 bases short, with 12 bases between. The germline gives CDR1 ENHRY, CDR2 SYGVKD. CDR3 nucleotides: TGTGCCATCAGTGAGGTCGGGGACTACAATGAAAAACTGTTTTTT. The encoded protein is CAISEVGDYNEKLFF.

The V call is TRBV2, the J call TRBJ2-1; D is undetermined. Germline V gene data show CDR1 as SNHLY and CDR2 as FYNNEI. The CDR3 runs 15 residues. V shed 6 bases and J shed 6 bases, with 18 bases lying between them. In DNA, the CDR3 is TGTGCCAGCAGCAGCCTAGGGATTCAACTCAATGAGCAGTTCTTC. Protein: CASSSLGIQLNEQFF.

V usage is TRBV28 and J usage is TRBJ2-4; D perhaps matches TRBD2 (6 bases). The V end lost 9 bases, the J end lost 2 bases, and 20 bases lay between the germline ends. This CDR3 has 16 amino acids. Germline CDR1 is MDHEN and CDR2 is SYDVKM. The CDR3 DNA is TGTGCCAGTCAGCGGGCCCGTCTAGGTCCCAAAAACATTCAGTACTTC. Translating it yields CASQRARLGPKNIQYF.

This clonotype was recorded a few times. The V call is TRBV7-2, the J call TRBJ2-7, with 9 nucleotides matching TRBD2. The CDR3 loop spans 15 amino acids. Germline loops: CDR1 SGHTA, CDR2 FQGNSA. The J segment lost 2 bases and the V segment lost 8 bases, leaving 10 bases of the junction unmatched. CDR3 amino acids: CASGSKAGGAYEQYF. The CDR3 nucleotides read TGTGCCAGCGGATCAAAAGCGGGAGGTGCCTACGAGCAGTACTTC.

The chain uses TRBV3-1 and TRBJ2-7, with 10 bases that match TRBD2. This CDR3 has 13 residues. The junction had 4 bases not matched to a gene; V was cut back by 6 bases and J by 5 bases. Per germline, CDR1 LGHDT and CDR2 YNNKEL (reference sequence). For the CDR3, the DNA is TGTGCCAGCAGGCTAGCGGGGGTAAACGAGCAGTACTTC. It translates to CASRLAGVNEQYF.

In this sample, this clonotype turned up a few times. J is TRBJ1-1 and V is TRBV7-2; tentatively, D is TRBD1 (5 bases). Germline V gene data show CDR1 as SGHTA and CDR2 as FQGNSA. The CDR3 has 15 amino acids. The V gene lost 4 bases and the J gene lost 4 bases, with 16 bases spanning the gap. DNA of the CDR3: TGTGCCAGCAGCTCCCCGGGACGGTTGTCCACTGAAGCTTTCTTT. Translation gives CASSSPGRLSTEAFF.

This chain joins TRBV11-2 and TRBJ2-5; TRBD2 aligns across 8 bases. This CDR3 has 14 amino acids. Germline-derived CDR1 and CDR2 are SGHAT and FQNNGV. Trimming cost V 1 base and J 4 bases; bases outside gene matches: 2. The CDR3, as DNA: TGTGCCAGCAGCTTAGGCGGGAGGCCAGAGACCCAGTACTTC. Its protein is CASSLGGRPETQYF.

V and J are TRBV7-2 and TRBJ2-7, with 7 bases fitting TRBD2. This CDR3 has 15 amino acids. CDR1 and CDR2 (germline): SGHTA, FQGNSA. Unmatched junction bases numbered 5, after V lost 3 bases and J lost 0 bases. The CDR3 nucleotides are TGTGCCAGCAGCTTTAGCGGGTTGAGCTCCTACGAGCAGTACTTC. Residues: CASSFSGLSSYEQYF.

This clonotype appeared once. CDR3 sequence: CASSPLAVPNTGELFF. CDR3 nucleotides: TGTGCCAGCAGCCCACTAGCGGTCCCGAACACCGGGGAGCTGTTTTTT. The rearrangement uses TRBV7-2 and TRBJ2-2; TRBD2 agrees at 8 bases. Germline V gives CDR1 SGHTA, CDR2 FQGNSA. The V and J ends lost 5 bases and 0 bases, in that order; junction bases with no gene match: 5. The CDR3 sequence is 16 residues long. Full variable domain (rest looked up from reference TRBV7-2 and TRBJ2-2): GAGVSQSPSNKVTEKGKDVELRCDPISGHTALYWYRQSLGQGLEFLIYFQGNSAPDKSGLPSDRFSAERTGGSVSTLTIQRTQQEDSAVYLCASSPLAVPNTGELFFGEGSRLTVL.

This sequence joins TRBV6-1 and TRBJ2-1, with 8 bases lining up with TRBD2. Per the germline V gene, CDR1 is MNHNS and CDR2 is SASEGT. V was clipped by 6 bases and J by 5 bases; unmatched bases: 9. This CDR3 comprises 15 residues. The CDR3 nucleotides are TGTGCCAGCAGCACCGGGACTAGTGGTAACAATGAGCAGTTCTTC. Its protein product is CASSTGTSGNNEQFF.

The J gene is TRBJ2-7, the V gene TRBV6-2 or TRBV6-3, with no clear D. Between the trimmed V and J ends, which lost 2 bases and 7 bases, there was a span of 15 bases. The V gene's germline CDR1 is MNHEY and CDR2 SVGEGT. The CDR3 contains 14 residues. CDR3 DNA: TGTGCCAGCAGTTACCCCGGACGGACCTGGGAGCAGTACTTC. Its translation: CASSYPGRTWEQYF.

The J gene is TRBJ1-2, the V gene TRBV9; perhaps TRBD1 as D (6 bases). V shed 4 bases and J shed 3 bases, with 13 bases lying between them. This CDR3 has 14 amino acids. Looked up from germline, CDR1 is SGDLS and CDR2 is YYNGEE. CDR3 bases: TGTGCCAGCAGCCCCGAGGGGGGGTACTATGGCTACACCTTC. Encoded protein: CASSPEGGYYGYTF. The full variable domain, its missing parts supplied by reference TRBV9 and TRBJ1-2, is DSGVTQTPKHLITATGQRVTLRCSPRSGDLSVYWYQQSLDQGLQFLIQYYNGEERAKGNILERFSAQQFPDLHSELNLSSLELGDSALYFCASSPEGGYYGYTFGSGTRLTVV.

This clonotype was found a few times. The genes are TRBV7-2 and TRBJ2-3; 11 positions agree with TRBD2. This CDR3 spans 15 amino acids. Germline V gene lookup returns CDR1 SGHTA and CDR2 FQGNSA. V trimming: 2 bases; J trimming: 6 bases; junction bases outside the gene matches: 4. DNA of the CDR3: TGTGCCAGCAGCTTAAGGCGGACTAGCGGGGATACGCAGTATTTT. Protein product: CASSLRRTSGDTQYF.

Of note for this clonotype: A junction boundary mismatches the germline segment, possibly from a read error. The rearrangement links TRBV28 to TRBJ2-3, with D perhaps TRBD2 (5 bases). Germline CDR1 reads MDHEN; CDR2 reads SYDVKM. The CDR3 has 14 residues. The CDR3 DNA follows: TGTGCCAGCTGCCTCCGTGGGAGCATAGATACGCAGTATTTT. Its protein is CASCLRGSIDTQYF.

The CDR3 DNA reads TGCGCCAGCAGCCAGCGCCGGGACCCCGACAATGAGCAGTACTTC. It specifies CASSQRRDPDNEQYF. This sequence joins TRBV4-3 and TRBJ2-5, with D perhaps TRBD1 or TRBD2 (5 bases each). Trimming shortened V by 3 bases and J by 11 bases, and 22 bases separated the two germline ends. The CDR3 consists of 15 residues. Germline assignment: CDR1 LGHNA and CDR2 YSLEER.

The chain employs TRBV7-2 and TRBJ2-4; TRBD1 agrees at 8 bases. Trimming at V came to 5 bases and at J to 2 bases, leaving 11 bases not matched to a gene. The CDR3 is made up of 17 amino acids. Germline V gene sequence: CDR1 SGHTA, CDR2 FQGNSA. In nucleotides, the CDR3 is TGTGCCAGCAGCACATGGACAGGGATGGTAACCAAAAACATTCAGTACTTC. It is translated as CASSTWTGMVTKNIQYF.

On this clonotype: At one end, the junction sequence differs from germline, possibly due to a read error. The chain has TRBV25-1 and TRBJ2-5, with TRBD1 identical over 12 bases. The CDR3 has 14 amino acids. Germline V CDR1 and CDR2: MGHDK, SYGVNS. CDR3 in DNA: TGCGGTACCGGGACAGGGGGCTTCAGAGAGACCCAGTACTTC. Residues: CGTGTGGFRETQYF.

This clonotype was seen more than once but under ten times. The chain employs TRBV12-3 or TRBV12-4 and TRBJ1-6; tentative D call: TRBD1 (5 bases). Trimming removed 1 base from V and 7 bases from J, with 11 bases in between. This CDR3 has 15 residues. The CDR3 region has the DNA TGTGCCAGCAGTTTAGGTCGGGCAGGGAATTCACCCCTCCACTTT. This encodes CASSLGRAGNSPLHF.

This clonotype was detected ten times or more. The gene calls are TRBV7-2 and TRBJ2-1; 14 nucleotides agree with TRBD2. This CDR3 region has 16 residues. Germline V lookup: CDR1 SGHTA, CDR2 FQGNSA. The J segment lost 6 bases and the V segment lost 5 bases, leaving 6 bases of the junction unmatched. CDR3 DNA sequence: TGTGCCAGCAGCCCGAGGGGGACTAGCGGGAGCAATGAGCAGTTCTTC. It translates to CASSPRGTSGSNEQFF.

Ten or more counts support this clonotype. V and J are TRBV7-6 and TRBJ1-4; D remains unclear. Germline V CDR1 and CDR2: SGHVS, FNYEAQ. The V end was cut by 2 bases, the J end by 8 bases, with 12 bases between. The CDR3 extends over 14 amino acids. The CDR3 loop is CASSLSPPGEKLFF. The CDR3 DNA follows: TGTGCCAGCAGCTTAAGCCCCCCGGGGGAAAAACTGTTTTTT.

The gene calls are TRBV10-3 and TRBJ2-7; D possibly corresponds to TRBD2 (6 bases). Germline CDR1 reads ENHRY; CDR2 reads SYGVKD. The length of the CDR3 is 12 residues. V was pared by 8 bases and J by 6 bases, with 14 bases between. The CDR3: CAICGISSEQYF. The CDR3, as DNA: TGTGCCATCTGCGGGATTAGCAGCGAGCAGTACTTC.

The chain carries TRBV27 and TRBJ2-7; tentative D call: TRBD1 (6 bases). Germline V CDR1 and CDR2: MNHEY, SMNVEV (reference sequence). Trimming took off 2 bases at V and 3 bases at J, with 17 bases between the two ends. The CDR3 runs 16 residues. The CDR3 is CASSLVLTGPLYEQYF. The DNA for the CDR3 is TGTGCCAGCAGTTTAGTTTTGACAGGACCCCTCTACGAGCAGTACTTC.

The CDR3 region is CASSPLGLSGNTIYF. The CDR3 nucleotides read TGTGCCAGCAGCCCCCTCGGGTTATCAGGAAACACCATATATTTT. The V call is TRBV7-9, the J call TRBJ1-3, with D uncertain. The CDR3 sequence is 15 residues long. V was pared by 5 bases and J by 4 bases, with 15 bases between. Germline V CDR1 and CDR2: SEHNR, FQNEAQ (reference sequence). The whole variable domain, filled in from reference TRBV7-9 and TRBJ1-3, reads DTGVSQNPRHKITKRGQNVTFRCDPISEHNRLYWYRQTLGQGPEFLTYFQNEAQLEKSRLLSDRFSAERPKGSFSTLEIQRTEQGDSAMYLCASSPLGLSGNTIYFGEGSWLTVV.

There are many counts of this clonotype. The chain combines TRBV27 with TRBJ2-7, with D hard to call. The CDR3 totals 13 residues. V was cut by 6 bases and J by 0 bases, with 9 bases left in between. Germline CDR1 reads MNHEY; CDR2 reads SMNVEV (reference sequence). As DNA, the CDR3 is TGTGCCAGCAGCTTCGGAACCTCCTACGAGCAGTACTTC. Amino acids: CASSFGTSYEQYF.

This clonotype was picked up a small number of times. This chain connects TRBV28 to TRBJ2-5, with 9 bases matching TRBD2. The CDR3 totals 14 residues. After removal of 11 bases from V and 1 base from J, the junction contained 8 bases not matched to a gene. Germline assignment: CDR1 MDHEN and CDR2 SYDVKM. The CDR3 is CAAGGGQFQETQYF. CDR3 DNA sequence: TGTGCCGCGGGAGGGGGACAGTTCCAAGAGACCCAGTACTTC.

This clonotype has a handful of counts. The CDR3 sequence is CASSPCYEQYF. CDR3 DNA sequence: TGTGCCAGCAGCCCATGCTACGAGCAGTACTTC. This rearrangement joins TRBV4-2 to TRBJ2-7; D gene ambiguous. The CDR3 runs 11 residues. CDR1 and CDR2 (germline): LGHNA, YNFKEQ. V was trimmed by 4 bases and J by 3 bases, leaving 4 bases between them.

This clonotype was detected a few times. This sequence joins TRBV9 and TRBJ2-7, with TRBD1 identical over 7 bases. This CDR3 region has 15 residues. With V trimmed by 0 bases and J by 3 bases, 6 bases remained unmatched. From germline, CDR1 is SGDLS and CDR2 YYNGEE. The CDR3: CASSVAGDRVYEQYF. The CDR3 bases are TGTGCCAGCAGCGTAGCTGGAGACAGGGTCTACGAGCAGTACTTC.

The genes are TRBV28 and TRBJ1-5; D is ambiguous. V lost 2 bases, J lost 0 bases, and 11 bases lay in between. The germline CDR1 and CDR2 sequences are MDHEN and SYDVKM. CDR3 length equals 16 residues. The CDR3 loop is CASSLGVFHSNQPQHF. The CDR3 nucleotides read TGTGCCAGCAGTTTAGGGGTTTTCCATAGCAATCAGCCCCAGCATTTT. Full variable domain (rest looked up from reference TRBV28 and TRBJ1-5): DVKVTQSSRYLVKRTGEKVFLECVQDMDHENMFWYRQDPGLGLRLIYFSYDVKMKEKGDIPEGYSVSREKKERFSLILESASTNQTSMYLCASSLGVFHSNQPQHFGDGTRLSIL.